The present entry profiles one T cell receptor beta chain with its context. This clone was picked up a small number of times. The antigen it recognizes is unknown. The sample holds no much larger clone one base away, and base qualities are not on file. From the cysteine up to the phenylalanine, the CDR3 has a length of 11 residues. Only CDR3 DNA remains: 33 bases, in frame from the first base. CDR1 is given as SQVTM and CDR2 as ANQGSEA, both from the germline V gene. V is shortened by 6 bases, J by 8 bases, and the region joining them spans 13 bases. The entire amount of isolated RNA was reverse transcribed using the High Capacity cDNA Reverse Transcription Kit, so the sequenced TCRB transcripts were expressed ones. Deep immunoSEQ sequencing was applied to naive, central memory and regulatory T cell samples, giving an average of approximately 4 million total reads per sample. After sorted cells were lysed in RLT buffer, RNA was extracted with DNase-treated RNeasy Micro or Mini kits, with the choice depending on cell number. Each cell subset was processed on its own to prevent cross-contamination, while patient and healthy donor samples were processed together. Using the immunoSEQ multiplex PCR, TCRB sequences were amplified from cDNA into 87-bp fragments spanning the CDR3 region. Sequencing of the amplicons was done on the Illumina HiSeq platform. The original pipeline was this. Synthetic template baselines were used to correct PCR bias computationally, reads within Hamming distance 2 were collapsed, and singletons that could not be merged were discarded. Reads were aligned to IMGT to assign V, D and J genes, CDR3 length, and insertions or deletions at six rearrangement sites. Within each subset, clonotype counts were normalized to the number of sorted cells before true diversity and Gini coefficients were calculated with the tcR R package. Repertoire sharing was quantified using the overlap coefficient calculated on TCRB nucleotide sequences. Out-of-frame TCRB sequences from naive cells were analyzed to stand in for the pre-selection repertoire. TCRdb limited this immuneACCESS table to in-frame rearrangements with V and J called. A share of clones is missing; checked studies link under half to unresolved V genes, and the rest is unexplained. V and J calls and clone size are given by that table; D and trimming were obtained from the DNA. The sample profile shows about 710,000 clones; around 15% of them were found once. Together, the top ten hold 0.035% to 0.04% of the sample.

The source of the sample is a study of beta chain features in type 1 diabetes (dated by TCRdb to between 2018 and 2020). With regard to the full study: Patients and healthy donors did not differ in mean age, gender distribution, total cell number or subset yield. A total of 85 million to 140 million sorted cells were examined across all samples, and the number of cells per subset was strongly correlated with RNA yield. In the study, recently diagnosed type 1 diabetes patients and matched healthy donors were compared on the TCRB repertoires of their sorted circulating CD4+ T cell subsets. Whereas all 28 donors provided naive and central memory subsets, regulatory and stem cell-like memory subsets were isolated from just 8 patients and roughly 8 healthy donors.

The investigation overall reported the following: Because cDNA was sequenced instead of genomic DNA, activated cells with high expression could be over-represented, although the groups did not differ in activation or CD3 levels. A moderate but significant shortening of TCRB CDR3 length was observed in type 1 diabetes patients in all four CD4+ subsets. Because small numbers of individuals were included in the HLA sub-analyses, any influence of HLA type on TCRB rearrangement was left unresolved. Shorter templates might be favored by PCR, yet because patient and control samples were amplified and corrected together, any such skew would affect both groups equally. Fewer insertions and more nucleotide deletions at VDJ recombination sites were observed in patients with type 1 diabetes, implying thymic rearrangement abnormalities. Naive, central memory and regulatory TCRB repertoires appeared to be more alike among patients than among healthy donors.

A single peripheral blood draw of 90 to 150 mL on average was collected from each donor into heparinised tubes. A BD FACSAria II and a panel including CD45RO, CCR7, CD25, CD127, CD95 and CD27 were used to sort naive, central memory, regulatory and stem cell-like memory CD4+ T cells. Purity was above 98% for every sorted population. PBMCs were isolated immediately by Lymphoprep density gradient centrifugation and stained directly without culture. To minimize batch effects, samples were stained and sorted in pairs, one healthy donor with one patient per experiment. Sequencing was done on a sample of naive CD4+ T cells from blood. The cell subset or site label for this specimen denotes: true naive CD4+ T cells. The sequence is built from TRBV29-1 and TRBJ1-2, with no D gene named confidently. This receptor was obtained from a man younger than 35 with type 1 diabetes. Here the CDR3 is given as CSVRTAGGYTF. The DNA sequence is TGCAGCGTCCGGACCGCCGGAGGCTACACCTTC.